A single sample gave rise to the 21 T cell receptor beta chains below, sequenced in a study of cytomegalovirus exposure and HLA in healthy donors. The primer mix had 60 Vbeta and 13 Jbeta primers. Method: immunoSEQ multiplex PCR; TCRdb's copy keeps in-frame clones and lacks some. This table holds 150,000 or so clones, roughly 80% found once. Sequenced input: PBMCs. These receptors were obtained from a male donor in good health and CMV-seropositive.

CDR3: CASSPSPAGAQYF. The DNA of the CDR3 is TGTGCCAGCAGTCCGTCACCGGCGGGTGCGCAGTATTTT. V is TRBV27 and J is TRBJ2-3; D may be TRBD2 (5 bases). Trimming pared 5 bases from V and 10 bases from J, leaving 16 bases between. Germline V gene lookup returns CDR1 MNHEY and CDR2 SMNVEV (reference sequence). The CDR3 length is 13 residues.

This chain connects TRBV7-2 to TRBJ1-1; a weak D match, TRBD1 (6 bases). Germline V lookup: CDR1 SGHTA, CDR2 FQGNSA. CDR3 size: 14 residues. V gave up 5 bases and J gave up 2 bases, with 12 bases separating them. CDR3 coding DNA: TGTGCCAGCAGCCCAGGGGCAGCCAACACTGAAGCTTTCTTT. Translating gives CASSPGAANTEAFF. Together with reference TRBV7-2 and TRBJ1-1, the CDR3 gives the full variable domain: GAGVSQSPSNKVTEKGKDVELRCDPISGHTALYWYRQSLGQGLEFLIYFQGNSAPDKSGLPSDRFSAERTGGSVSTLTIQRTQQEDSAVYLCASSPGAANTEAFFGQGTRLTVV.

The genes are TRBV18 and TRBJ1-5, with 8 bases matching TRBD1. CDR3 length: 15 amino acids. The trim removed 5 bases at V and 2 bases at J, leaving 5 bases unmatched. In germline, CDR1 is KGHSH, CDR2 LQKENI. This chain's CDR3 is CASSSQGVRNQPQHF. The CDR3 nucleotides read TGTGCCAGCTCATCACAGGGGGTTCGCAATCAGCCCCAGCATTTT.

CDR3 amino acids: CASSVGPGQGAEKLFF. The CDR3 DNA sequence: TGTGCCAGCAGCGTAGGACCGGGACAGGGGGCAGAAAAACTGTTTTTT. This rearrangement joins TRBV7-9 to TRBJ1-4; TRBD1 matches 12 bases. After removal of 5 bases from V and 8 bases from J, the junction contained 9 bases not matched to a gene. The V gene's germline CDR1 is SEHNR and CDR2 FQNEAQ (reference sequence). The CDR3 consists of 16 residues.

V gene TRBV9 combines with J gene TRBJ2-2; 7 nucleotides match TRBD2. The CDR3 runs to 16 residues. V lost 0 bases and J lost 1; bases outside the gene matches: 3. Germline assignment: CDR1 SGDLS and CDR2 YYNGEE. CDR3 bases: TGTGCCAGCAGCGTAGGAGCGGGGAGGAACACCGGGGAGCTGTTTTTT. Its protein is CASSVGAGRNTGELFF.

V and J are TRBV5-1 and TRBJ2-1; 16 nucleotides align to TRBD2. V shed 5 bases, J shed 7 bases, and the junction held 9 bases outside the gene matches. Germline lookup yields CDR1 SGHRS and CDR2 YFSETQ. The CDR3 spans 17 residues. The CDR3 nucleotides are TGCGCCAGCAGGTCGGGACTAGCGGGAGGGCGGGGGAATGAGCAGTTCTTC. It encodes CASRSGLAGGRGNEQFF.

The gene calls are TRBV7-9 and TRBJ1-5; 9 positions match TRBD1. From germline, CDR1 is SEHNR and CDR2 FQNEAQ (reference sequence). The junction had 4 bases not matched to a gene; V was cut back by 4 bases and J by 0 bases. CDR3 length equals 16 residues. CDR3 coding DNA: TGTGCCAGCAGCTCCGACAGGGGGTATAGCAATCAGCCCCAGCATTTT. It encodes CASSSDRGYSNQPQHF.

The chain employs TRBV30 and TRBJ2-5, with TRBD2 matching 8 bases. CDR1 is GTSNPN and CDR2 is SVGIG in the germline V gene (reference sequence). CDR3 length: 15 residues. With 2 bases clipped from V and 0 bases from J, the junction kept 5 bases outside the gene matches. This CDR3 is CAWSKRGPNQETQYF. The CDR3 nucleotides read TGTGCCTGGAGTAAGCGGGGGCCCAACCAAGAGACCCAGTACTTC.

V is TRBV6-6 and J is TRBJ2-7, with 8 nucleotides matching TRBD1. V shed 8 bases and J 0 bases; nucleotides not matched to a gene: 0. Germline V gene lookup returns CDR1 MNHNY and CDR2 SVGAGI (reference sequence). CDR3 size: 12 residues. The CDR3, as DNA: TGTGCCAGCGGACAGGGCTCCTACGAGCAGTACTTC. It codes for CASGQGSYEQYF.

This clone has a single count. This rearrangement joins TRBV7-7 to TRBJ2-2; perhaps TRBD1 as D (6 bases). Germline loops: CDR1 SSHAT, CDR2 FNYEAQ (reference sequence). The CDR3 length is 14 residues. V shed 5 bases and J shed 7 bases, with 14 bases lying between them. The CDR3 DNA reads as TGTGCCAGCAGCCACAGGGAAAGGAGCGGGGAGCTGTTTTTT. Protein product: CASSHRERSGELFF.

This clone was picked up one time. J is TRBJ2-5 and V is TRBV28; D might be TRBD2 (6 bases). There are 15 residues in the CDR3. CDR1 MDHEN and CDR2 SYDVKM come from the germline V gene. V was shortened by 1 base and J by 3 bases, with 12 bases between the two germline ends. As DNA, the CDR3 is TGTGCCAGCAGTTTATCCTTTAGCGGAAAAGAGACCCAGTACTTC. Translated: CASSLSFSGKETQYF.

This clone was recorded once. The chain links TRBV27 to TRBJ1-5, with D possibly matching TRBD1 (5 bases). The CDR3 spans 13 residues. Germline lookup yields CDR1 MNHEY and CDR2 SMNVEV (reference sequence). V lost 5 bases to trimming and J lost 8 bases, with 13 bases between them. DNA for the CDR3: TGTGCCAGCAGTACGACCGGGGGTAAGCCCCAGCATTTT. It codes for CASSTTGGKPQHF.

This sequence joins TRBV27 and TRBJ1-1; TRBD1 matches at 8 bases. V shed 6 bases, J shed 6 bases, and the junction held 9 bases outside the gene matches. Germline V lookup: CDR1 MNHEY, CDR2 SMNVEV (reference sequence). This CDR3 spans 14 amino acids. For the CDR3, the DNA is TGTGCCAGCAGCAGGACAGGGTCCAACGCTGAAGCTTTCTTT. Its protein is CASSRTGSNAEAFF.

This sequence joins TRBV30 and TRBJ2-7, with 7 positions matching TRBD1. This CDR3 has 14 residues. After removal of 2 bases from V and 6 bases from J, the junction contained 10 bases not matched to a gene. CDR1 and CDR2 (germline): GTSNPN, SVGIG (reference sequence). CDR3 nucleotide sequence: TGTGCCTGGAGTAGGAGAGACAGGGTGTCCGAGCAGTACTTC. This codes for CAWSRRDRVSEQYF.

Comment on this clone: Within the sample, other DNA sequences also encode this same CDR3. The chain is built from TRBV19 and TRBJ1-5; D is possibly TRBD1 (5 bases). The V gene's germline CDR1 is LNHDA and CDR2 SQIVND (reference sequence). V lost 1 base and J lost 1, with 11 bases in between. CDR3 length: 16 residues. The CDR3 DNA reads TGTGCCAGTAGTATAGGAGCGGGGCCGAGCAATCAGCCCCAGCATTTT. Residues: CASSIGAGPSNQPQHF.

This rearrangement joins TRBV6-1 to TRBJ2-5; a possible D gene is TRBD2 (5 bases). Germline CDR1 is MNHNS and CDR2 is SASEGT. This CDR3 has 12 residues. V gave up 7 bases and J gave up 5 bases, with 11 bases separating them. Here the CDR3 reads CASTGEVETQYF. The CDR3 bases are TGTGCCAGCACCGGGGAAGTGGAGACCCAGTACTTC.

The V gene is TRBV7-2, the J gene TRBJ2-1; perhaps TRBD2 as D (6 bases). CDR1 and CDR2 from the germline V gene are SGHTA and FQGNSA. The V end was cut by 0 bases, the J end by 6 bases, with 9 bases between. This CDR3 has 14 residues. The CDR3 loop is CASSLAFSGNEQFF. For the CDR3, the DNA is TGTGCCAGCAGCTTAGCGTTTAGCGGCAATGAGCAGTTCTTC.

The chain carries TRBV27 and TRBJ2-5, with D possibly TRBD2 on 6 matching bases. The CDR3 spans 12 residues. Looked up from germline, CDR1 is MNHEY and CDR2 is SMNVEV (reference sequence). V lost 6 bases to trimming and J lost 5 bases, with 10 bases between them. CDR3 sequence: CASRSGGETQYF. CDR3 DNA sequence: TGTGCCAGCAGGTCCGGAGGGGAGACCCAGTACTTC.

V gene TRBV18 combines with J gene TRBJ2-1; the match to TRBD1 covers 11 bases. Germline CDR1 KGHSH, CDR2 LQKENI. The length of the CDR3 is 15 residues. Losses at the gene ends were 2 bases for V and 12 bases for J; bases not matched to a gene: 9. The CDR3 nucleotides are TGTGCCAGCTCACCAAAAGGGACAGGGGGTTCGGGGCAGTTCTTC. Protein: CASSPKGTGGSGQFF.

The chain links TRBV18 to TRBJ2-3; no clear D gene. Trimming took 8 bases from V and 1 from J, leaving 10 bases between them. Germline V gives CDR1 KGHSH, CDR2 LQKENI. This CDR3 spans 13 amino acids. CDR3 amino acids: CASVPLGTDTQYF. The CDR3 DNA reads as TGTGCCAGCGTCCCTCTCGGCACAGATACGCAGTATTTT.

The rearrangement joins TRBV15 to TRBJ1-5, with a weak D call TRBD1 (5 bases). The CDR3 covers 15 residues. V shed 0 bases and J shed 7 bases, with 13 bases lying between them. CDR1 and CDR2 (germline): LNHNV, YYDKDF (reference sequence). In DNA form, the CDR3 reads TGTGCCACCAGCAGAGATCCAGCAGGGAACCAGCCCCAGCATTTT. It codes for CATSRDPAGNQPQHF.